These 5 T cell receptor beta chains were all obtained from the same sample, sequenced in a study of T cell changes during pregnancy in multiple sclerosis. Some clones are missing from TCRdb's copy, which holds only in-frame ones; the method was immunoSEQ multiplex PCR. The sample gives 65,000 to 85,000 clones, about nine tenths of which show up once; over 0.25% is in the top ten. The source material was CD4+ T cells from peripheral blood mononuclear cells, sampled after pregnancy. The source of these receptors is a female donor with multiple sclerosis, enrolled in a pregnancy study.

DNA of the CDR3: TGTGCCAGCAGCTCGACTAGCGGGGGGATCAATGAGCAGTTCTTC. Residues: CASSSTSGGINEQFF. The V gene is TRBV6-1, the J gene TRBJ2-1, with 13 bases aligning to TRBD2. CDR3 length: 15 amino acids. V lost 6 bases to trimming and J lost 6 bases; unmatched junction nucleotides: 5. Germline values: CDR1 MNHNS, CDR2 SASEGT.

The chain has TRBV7-2 and TRBJ2-7; 9 nucleotides line up with TRBD2. CDR3 length: 14 residues. With 4 bases clipped from V and 6 bases from J, the junction kept 7 bases outside the gene matches. Germline CDR1 reads SGHTA; CDR2 reads FQGNSA. The CDR3 region is CASSWGLAAGEQYF. The CDR3 region has the DNA TGTGCCAGCAGCTGGGGACTAGCCGCAGGCGAGCAGTACTTC.

The chain couples TRBV6-1 to TRBJ2-3, with 8 positions matching TRBD2. J gave up 3 bases and V 8 bases, and 10 bases lay outside the gene matches. The germline CDR1 and CDR2 sequences are MNHNS and SASEGT. The CDR3 extends over 15 amino acids. The CDR3 here is CASSPGRAGTDTQYF. The CDR3 nucleotides are TGTGCCAGCTCGCCCGGGAGGGCCGGGACAGATACGCAGTATTTT.

The V call is TRBV5-1, the J call TRBJ2-3; D uncertain. Looked up from germline, CDR1 is SGHRS and CDR2 is YFSETQ. This CDR3 is 15 amino acids long. The V end lost 3 bases, the J end lost 0 bases, and 11 bases lay between the germline ends. The CDR3 sequence is CASSSGLASTDTQYF. Here the CDR3 DNA reads TGCGCCAGCAGCTCAGGCCTGGCTAGCACAGATACGCAGTATTTT.

The table lists this clone with a count of one. This chain connects TRBV27 to TRBJ1-5; D remains unclear. CDR1 and CDR2 from the germline V gene are MNHEY and SMNVEV (reference sequence). V lost 5 bases, J lost 2 bases, and 13 bases lay in between. The CDR3 is made up of 15 amino acids. CDR3 in amino acids: CASSSTLGGNQPQHF. CDR3 coding DNA: TGTGCCAGCAGTAGTACCCTCGGAGGCAATCAGCCCCAGCATTTT.